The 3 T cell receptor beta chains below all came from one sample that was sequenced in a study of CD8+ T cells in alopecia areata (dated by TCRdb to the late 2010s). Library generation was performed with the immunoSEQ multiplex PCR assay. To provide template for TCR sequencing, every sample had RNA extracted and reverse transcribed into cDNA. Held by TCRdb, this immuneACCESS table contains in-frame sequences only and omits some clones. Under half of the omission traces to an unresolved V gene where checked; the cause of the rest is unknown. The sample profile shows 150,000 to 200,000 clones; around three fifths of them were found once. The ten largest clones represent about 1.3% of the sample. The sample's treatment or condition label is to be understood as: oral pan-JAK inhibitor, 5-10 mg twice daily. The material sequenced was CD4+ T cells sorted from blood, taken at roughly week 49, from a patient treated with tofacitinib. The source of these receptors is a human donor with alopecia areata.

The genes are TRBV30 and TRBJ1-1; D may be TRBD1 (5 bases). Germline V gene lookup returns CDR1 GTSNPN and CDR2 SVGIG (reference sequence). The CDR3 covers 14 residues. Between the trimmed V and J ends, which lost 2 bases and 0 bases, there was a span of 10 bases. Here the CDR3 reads CAWSLTAMNTEAFF. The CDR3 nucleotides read TGTGCCTGGAGTCTGACAGCCATGAACACTGAAGCTTTCTTT.

The CDR3 DNA follows: TGCAGCGTCGACTTCCTACTCATGAACACTGAAGCTTTCTTT. Its protein product is CSVDFLLMNTEAFF. The chain employs TRBV29-1 and TRBJ1-1; D is unresolved. V lost 6 bases and J 0 bases, leaving 14 bases between the germline ends. CDR3 length equals 14 residues. Germline CDR1 and CDR2: SQVTM and ANQGSEA.

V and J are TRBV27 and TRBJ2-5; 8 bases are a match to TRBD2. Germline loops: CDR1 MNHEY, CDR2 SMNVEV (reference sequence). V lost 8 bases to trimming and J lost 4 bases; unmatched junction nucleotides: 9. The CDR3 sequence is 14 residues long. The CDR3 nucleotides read TGTGCCAGCTCCAGAGCGGGGGTGGGAGAGACCCAGTACTTC. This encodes CASSRAGVGETQYF.